The present TCR beta chain was sequenced within a study of blood T cell repertoires in COVID-19 (dated by TCRdb to 2018 to 2021). About the investigation overall: Samples from collaborators originated in the United States, Italy and Spain and spanned both the acute and convalescent phases of COVID-19. The prospective study material was composed of cDNA or gDNA derived from T cells, B-cell-depleted T cells, or PBMCs. Subjects who had been exposed to COVID-19, were actively infected with it, or had recovered from it provided the deeply sampled blood TCRbeta repertoires that made up the dataset. The repertoires were released in a freely available public database intended as a resource for research on the immune response to SARS-CoV-2. The samples were drawn from two sources: the first 160 participants of the ongoing ImmuneRACE study, and 950 to 1,500 subjects contributed by 6 global collaborators. The sample metadata nearly always contained a de-identified subject ID, COVID-19 status, age in years and sex. HLA class I and class II types, where available, came from metadata supplied by the sample provider rather than from assay-based typing.

What the research found in general, with its limitations: The quantity of clinical and demographic metadata differed by source and by participant and was supplied without curation.

In regard to this clone: Its antigen is currently not known. The input lacks base qualities; no much larger clone sits a single base away.

V and J are trimmed by 1 base and 2 bases, and the gene matches miss 12 bases of the junction. The germline V gene sets CDR1 to KGHSH and CDR2 to LQKENI. Counted from cysteine to phenylalanine, this CDR3 has 19 amino acids. Of all the DNA, just the CDR3 is kept, 57 bases in frame from base 1. Whole blood was collected in K2EDTA tubes by collaborating institutions according to the institutions' own protocols. Collaborator samples were shipped for TCRbeta analysis as frozen whole blood, isolated PBMCs, or DNA extracted from either sample type. TCRbeta CDR3 regions were amplified from genomic DNA by means of the immunoSEQ Assay, a bias-controlled multiplex PCR. In the source study's methods: Within the assay, amplification of reference gene primers was used to estimate how many nucleated cells each sample contained. Sequence reads were collapsed and filtered to measure the absolute abundance of every unique TCRbeta CDR3 rearrangement. For each sample, productive Simpson clonality was calculated as the square root of Simpson's diversity index over productive rearrangements. TCRdb mirrors the immuneACCESS table, restricted to in-frame sequences. Some clones are absent from its copies; in checked studies, under half trace to an unresolved V gene, and the reason for the others is unknown. D and trimming come from the DNA, and the V and J calls and clone size come from that table. Across this sample there are 150,000 to 200,000 clones, with 86% seen only once. Around 20% of the sample is taken by the ten largest.

This sequence was found in a man in his sixties or seventies with active or convalescent COVID-19. The sequence links TRBV18 to TRBJ2-1; TRBD2 agrees with 9 junctional bases. The sequenced material came from peripheral blood. The CDR3 in this case is CASSPLPIGSGSPYNEQFF. The DNA sequence is given as TGTGCCAGCTCACCACTCCCGATAGGTAGCGGGAGTCCCTACAATGAGCAGTTCTTC.